The entry below describes one T cell receptor beta chain. The antigen it binds to is not known. Nothing much larger sits one base from this clone, and base qualities are not available. The data originate from a study of breast tumors, draining lymph nodes, adjacent tissues (dated by TCRdb to 2016 to 2017). With regard to the full study: In breast cancer patients, the study compared the TCR beta repertoires of tumor, adjacent nontumor tissue and axillary lymph nodes. The study aimed to assess the relationships and possible T-cell exchange between tumor, surrounding tissue and draining lymph node repertoires in human breast cancer.

Results the study describes overall, beyond this receptor: The study presented the conclusion that tumor T cells originate in lymph nodes as consistent with a hypothesis, not as something directly demonstrated. Tumor and nontumor tissue repertoires were found to be significantly more similar in luminal-like than in basal-like breast cancer. T-cell repertoire diversity in tumors was found to be lower than in lymph nodes but higher than in nontumor tissue, and preferential V and J gene usage was observed. A scenario in which most tumor T cells derive from the lymph node and then expand within tumor tissue was judged to be consistent with the data.

The germline V gene (reference sequence) provides CDR1 SEHNR and CDR2 FQNEAQ. V loses 3 bases at its end and J loses 7 bases; junction bases beyond the gene matches: 12. The CDR3, from cysteine to phenylalanine, totals 17 residues. Only CDR3 DNA is held: 51 bases, read in frame from base 1. Sequencing took place on an Illumina HiSeq 2000. TCR beta chain libraries were generated by multiplex PCR amplification. The amplified TCR beta chain products were analyzed by high-throughput sequencing. The public reads were quality trimmed at Q25 with fastp and then assembled into clones with MiXCR by TCRdb, keeping productive beta chains. A single entry per CDR3 protein holds the most common genes and DNA from its merged rows. Within this sample are just under 65,000 distinct CDR3 sequences, with 57% of them counted one time only. Of the sample, roughly a fifth falls within the top ten clones.

Input material: breast tumor tissue. The chain is assembled from TRBV7-9 and TRBJ2-1; 10 junctional bases match TRBD2. This clonotype originated in a female donor with breast cancer. Some clones in this sample may be carry-over from other donors' samples. The CDR3 loop reads CASSFRVLAGVRNEQFF. In nucleotides, the sequence is TGTGCCAGCAGCTTCCGAGTTCTAGCGGGAGTGAGAAATGAGCAGTTCTTC.